This TCR beta chain originates from a study of blood T cell repertoires in COVID-19. Study as a whole: T cells, B-cell-depleted T cells, or PBMCs supplied cDNA or gDNA.

Germline lookup yields CDR1 MNHNS and CDR2 SASEGT. This CDR3 has 15 amino acids. V lost 1 base and J lost 0, with 7 bases in between. Original processing notes: From reference gene primer amplification, estimates of nucleated cell counts were derived. The table came from immunoSEQ multiplex PCR; TCRdb's copy has only in-frame clones and leaves some out. Clonal size and the V and J genes are those of that table, whereas D and trimming came from the DNA. The profile shows 150,000 to 200,000 clones, approximately 90% of them singletons. Recovery meant two consecutive negative NP/OP PCR tests, professional clearance, or resolved symptoms.

The V and J genes are TRBV6-1 and TRBJ1-5; D is unresolved. This sequence was found in a woman younger than 45 who had recovered from COVID-19. Specimen: PBMCs or T cells enriched from blood (not recorded which). Here the CDR3 reads CASSEGTYSNQPQHF. As DNA, the CDR3 is TGTGCCAGCAGTGAAGGTACCTATAGCAATCAGCCCCAGCATTTT.